The 11 T cell receptor beta chains listed next were all sequenced from one sample in a study of shared clonotypes between healthy human individuals. Method: immunoSEQ multiplex PCR; TCRdb's copy keeps in-frame clones and lacks some. The data show fewer than 1.6 million clones, 98% seen once. The material sequenced was naive CD4+ T cells sorted from blood. As to subset: CD45RA+ positively selected. These receptors were obtained from a man aged 25-45 years in good health.

This clone was picked up one time. The rearrangement links TRBV5-4 to TRBJ2-7; D call uncertain. Germline V lookup: CDR1 SGHNT, CDR2 YYREEE (reference sequence). The CDR3 is 12 amino acids. V lost 4 bases to trimming and J lost 5 bases, with 10 bases between them. CDR3 nucleotide sequence: TGTGCCAGCAGCCCGAACCCCCACGAGCAGTACTTC. This gives the protein CASSPNPHEQYF.

The J gene is TRBJ2-6, the V gene TRBV5-6; D is unresolved. The CDR3 has 15 residues. Germline lookup yields CDR1 SGHDT and CDR2 YYEEEE. V lost 1 base, J lost 2 bases, and 7 bases lay in between. The CDR3 DNA reads TGTGCCAGCAGCTTGATTAGGGCTGGGGCCAACGTCCTGACTTTC. This sequence encodes CASSLIRAGANVLTF. The entire variable domain, with the rest obtained from reference TRBV5-6 and TRBJ2-6, is as follows: DAGVTQSPTHLIKTRGQQVTLRCSPKSGHDTVSWYQQALGQGPQFIFQYYEEEERQRGNFPDRFSGHQFPNYSSELNVNALLLGDSALYLCASSLIRAGANVLTFGAGSRLTVL.

J is TRBJ2-1 and V is TRBV7-7, with a tentative D call TRBD1 (6 bases). The germline V gene encodes CDR1 SSHAT and CDR2 FNYEAQ (reference sequence). The CDR3 totals 13 residues. Trimming shortened V by 10 bases and J by 1 base, and 11 bases separated the two germline ends. The CDR3 loop is CATQGFSYNEQFF. The CDR3, as DNA: TGTGCCACACAGGGCTTTTCCTACAATGAGCAGTTCTTC.

The gene calls are TRBV2 and TRBJ1-4; tentative D call: TRBD1 (5 bases). V lost 6 bases to trimming and J lost 5 bases, with 7 bases between them. This CDR3 contains 12 residues. Germline V lookup: CDR1 SNHLY, CDR2 FYNNEI. CDR3: CASRGRNEKLFF. In DNA, the CDR3 is TGTGCCAGCAGGGGGCGAAATGAAAAACTGTTTTTT.

The gene calls are TRBV18 and TRBJ1-5; D ambiguous. Trimming cost V 6 bases and J 3 bases, with 12 bases left between them. Germline-derived CDR1 and CDR2 are KGHSH and LQKENI. The CDR3 consists of 14 residues. CDR3 amino acids: CASSLGTDNQPQHF. For the CDR3, the DNA is TGTGCCAGCTCCCTTGGAACAGACAATCAGCCCCAGCATTTT.

The chain joins TRBV28 to TRBJ1-2; 9 bases map to TRBD1. CDR1 is MDHEN and CDR2 is SYDVKM in the germline V gene. This CDR3 has 12 residues. V was pared by 8 bases and J by 7 bases, with 5 bases of the junction left unmatched. CDR3 amino acids: CASRTGVFGYTF. The CDR3 DNA reads as TGTGCCAGCCGGACAGGGGTTTTTGGCTACACCTTC.

The V and J genes are TRBV7-9 and TRBJ2-4; unclear D gene. The germline V gene has CDR1 SEHNR and CDR2 FQNEAQ (reference sequence). Trimming removed 5 bases at V and 0 bases at J, with 14 bases between. CDR3 length equals 16 residues. The CDR3 is CASSPLPGRAKNIQYF. CDR3 nucleotides: TGTGCCAGCAGCCCCTTACCGGGCCGAGCCAAAAACATTCAGTACTTC.

This chain joins TRBV7-9 and TRBJ1-2; TRBD1 agrees at 9 bases. The CDR3 extends over 15 amino acids. The junction had 11 bases not matched to a gene; V was cut back by 8 bases and J by 4 bases. Germline CDR1 SEHNR, CDR2 FQNEAQ (reference sequence). CDR3 coding DNA: TGTGCCAGCTATTATACCGGGACAGGGCGCTATGGCTACACCTTC. Encoded protein: CASYYTGTGRYGYTF. Complete variable domain (other parts from reference TRBV7-9 and TRBJ1-2): DTGVSQNPRHKITKRGQNVTFRCDPISEHNRLYWYRQTLGQGPEFLTYFQNEAQLEKSRLLSDRFSAERPKGSFSTLEIQRTEQGDSAMYLCASYYTGTGRYGYTFGSGTRLTVV.

The V gene is TRBV27, the J gene TRBJ1-2; maybe TRBD1 (5 bases). Per germline, CDR1 MNHEY and CDR2 SMNVEV (reference sequence). The CDR3 extends over 14 amino acids. With 2 bases removed from V and 4 bases from J, the gap between germline ends came to 11 bases. CDR3 sequence: CASSLGRAGYGYTF. CDR3 DNA: TGTGCCAGCAGTTTAGGCAGGGCGGGCTATGGCTACACCTTC.

A remark on this clone: This sample includes further DNA sequences coding for the same CDR3. The V call is TRBV7-8, the J call TRBJ2-7; TRBD1 might be the D (5 bases). This CDR3 region has 12 residues. Germline CDR1 is SGHVS and CDR2 is FQNEAQ. V was shortened by 0 bases and J by 5 bases, with 5 bases between the two germline ends. CDR3 sequence reads: CASSLAGDEQYF. For the CDR3, the DNA is TGTGCCAGCAGCTTAGCAGGGGACGAGCAGTACTTC.

This chain connects TRBV5-1 to TRBJ2-7; D may correspond to TRBD1 or TRBD2 (5 bases each). V lost 8 bases to trimming and J lost 5 bases, with 20 bases between them. The germline V gene encodes CDR1 SGHRS and CDR2 YFSETQ. CDR3 length: 14 amino acids. This CDR3 is CASKTQGESDEQYF. CDR3 DNA sequence: TGCGCCAGTAAAACGCAGGGAGAAAGTGACGAGCAGTACTTC. Drawing the rest from reference TRBV5-1 and TRBJ2-7, the complete variable domain is KAGVTQTPRYLIKTRGQQVTLSCSPISGHRSVSWYQQTPGQGLQFLFEYFSETQRNKGNFPGRFSGRQFSNSRSEMNVSTLELGDSALYLCASKTQGESDEQYFGPGTRLTVT.